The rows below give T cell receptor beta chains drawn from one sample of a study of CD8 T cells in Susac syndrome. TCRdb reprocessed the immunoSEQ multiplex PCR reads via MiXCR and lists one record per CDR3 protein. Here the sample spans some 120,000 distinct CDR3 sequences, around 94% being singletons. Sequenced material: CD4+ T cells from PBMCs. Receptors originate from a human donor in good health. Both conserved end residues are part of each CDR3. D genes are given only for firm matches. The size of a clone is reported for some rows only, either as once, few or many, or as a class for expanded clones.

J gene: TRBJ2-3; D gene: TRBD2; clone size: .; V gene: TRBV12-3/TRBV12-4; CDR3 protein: CASSQTSGTDTQYF; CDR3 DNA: TGTGCCAGCAGTCAAACTAGCGGCACAGATACGCAGTATTTT
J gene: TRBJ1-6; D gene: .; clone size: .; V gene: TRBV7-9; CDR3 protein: CASSLFDTPLHF; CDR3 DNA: TGTGCCAGCAGCTTATTTGATACACCCCTCCACTTT
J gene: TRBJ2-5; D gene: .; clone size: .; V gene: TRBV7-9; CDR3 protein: CASSAAGGGETQYF; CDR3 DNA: TGTGCCAGCAGCGCCGCAGGGGGAGGAGAGACCCAGTACTTC
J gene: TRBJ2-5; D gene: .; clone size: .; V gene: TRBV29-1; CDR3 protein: CSVFDSRETQYF; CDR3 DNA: TGCAGCGTTTTTGACAGCCGGGAGACCCAGTACTTC
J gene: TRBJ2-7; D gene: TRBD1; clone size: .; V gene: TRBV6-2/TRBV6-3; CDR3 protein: CASRTGQGFIYEQYF; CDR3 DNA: TGTGCCAGCAGAACCGGACAGGGATTCATATACGAGCAGTACTTC
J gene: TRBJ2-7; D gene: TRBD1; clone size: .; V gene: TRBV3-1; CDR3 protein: CASSQVATGYYEQYF; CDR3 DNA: TGTGCCAGCAGCCAAGTCGCGACAGGGTACTACGAGCAGTACTTC
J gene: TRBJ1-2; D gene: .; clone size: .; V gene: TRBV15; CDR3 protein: CATSRDRVYGYTF; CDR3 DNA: TGTGCCACCAGCAGAGATAGGGTCTATGGCTACACCTTC
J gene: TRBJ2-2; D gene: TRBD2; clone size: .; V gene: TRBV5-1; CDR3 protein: CASVFELAGAGTGELFF; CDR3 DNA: TGCGCCAGCGTATTCGAGTTAGCGGGAGCGGGCACCGGGGAGCTGTTTTTT
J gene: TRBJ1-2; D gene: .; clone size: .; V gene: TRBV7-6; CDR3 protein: CASSSNRDFYGYTF; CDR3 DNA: TGTGCCAGCAGCTCTAACAGGGACTTCTATGGCTACACCTTC
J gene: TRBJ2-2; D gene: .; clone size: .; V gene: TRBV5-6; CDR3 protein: CASSFLSTGARGTGELFF; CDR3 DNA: TGTGCCAGCAGCTTTTTAAGTACGGGCGCCAGAGGGACCGGGGAGCTGTTTTTT
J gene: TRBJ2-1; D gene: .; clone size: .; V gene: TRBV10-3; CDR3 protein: CAIRRDHNEQFF; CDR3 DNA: TGTGCCATCCGACGGGACCACAATGAGCAGTTCTTC
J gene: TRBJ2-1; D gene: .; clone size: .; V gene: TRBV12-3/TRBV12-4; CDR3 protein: CASSLAGANNEQFF; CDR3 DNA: TGTGCCAGCAGTTTAGCGGGGGCCAACAATGAGCAGTTCTTC
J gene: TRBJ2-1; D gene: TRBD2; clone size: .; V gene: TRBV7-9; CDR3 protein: CASSLEVGGGRNEQFF; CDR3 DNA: TGTGCCAGCAGCTTAGAGGTGGGGGGCGGGAGGAATGAGCAGTTCTTC
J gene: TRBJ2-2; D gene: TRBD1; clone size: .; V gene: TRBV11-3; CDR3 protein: CASSVETGAGELFF; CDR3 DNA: TGTGCCAGCAGCGTGGAGACAGGGGCCGGGGAGCTGTTTTTT
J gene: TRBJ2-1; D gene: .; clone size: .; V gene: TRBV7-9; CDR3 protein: CASSLSAASYNEQFF; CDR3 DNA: TGTGCCAGCAGCTTAAGTGCGGCCTCCTACAATGAGCAGTTCTTC
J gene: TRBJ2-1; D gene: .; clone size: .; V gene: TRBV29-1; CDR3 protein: CSVQNYNEQFF; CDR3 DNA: TGCAGCGTCCAAAACTACAATGAGCAGTTCTTC
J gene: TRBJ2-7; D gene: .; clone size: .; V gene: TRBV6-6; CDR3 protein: CASSYGRGRGYEQYF; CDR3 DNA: TGTGCCAGCAGTTACGGGAGGGGGAGAGGATACGAGCAGTACTTC
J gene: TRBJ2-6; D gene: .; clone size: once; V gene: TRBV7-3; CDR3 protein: CASSLTEVPNVLTF; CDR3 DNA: TGTGCCAGCAGCTTAACGGAGGTGCCCAACGTCCTGACTTTC